The rows below give T cell receptor beta chains drawn from one sample of a study of T cell repertoires in cytomegalovirus infection. For these receptors, no antigen is known. In TCRdb, the reads were re-called with MiXCR into one record per CDR3 protein. The sample lists about 130,000 distinct CDR3 sequences; under 30% were seen once. Sequenced material: PBMCs, sequenced either directly or after in vitro stimulation (not recorded which). These receptors all stem from a human donor in good health (CMV status not recorded). Some clones in this sample may be carry-over from other donors' samples. Each CDR3 is given with its conserved first and last residue. D genes are given only for firm matches. The size entry is marked missing in some rows and otherwise reads once, few, many or a size class.

abundance,v_gene,d_gene,j_gene,CDR3aa,CDR3nt
-,TRBV20-1,-,TRBJ2-3,CSARDRSWISDTQYF,TGCAGTGCTAGAGATCGAAGTTGGATTTCAGATACGCAGTATTTT
many,TRBV7-2,TRBD1,TRBJ1-5,CASSTGAGNQPQHF,TGTGCCAGCAGCACAGGGGCTGGGAATCAGCCCCAGCATTTT
few,TRBV6-1,-,TRBJ1-5,CASNQQVNQPQHF,TGTGCCAGCAACCAACAGGTCAATCAGCCCCAGCATTTT
-,TRBV20-1,-,TRBJ2-1,CSAREDSQNEQFF,TGCAGTGCTAGAGAGGATTCCCAGAATGAGCAGTTCTTC
-,TRBV20-1,-,TRBJ1-4,CSARVGDILFF,TGCAGTGCTAGAGTGGGGGACATCCTGTTTTTT
few,TRBV5-1,TRBD1,TRBJ1-2,CASSLDRGYYGYTF,TGCGCCAGCAGCTTGGACAGGGGGTACTATGGCTACACCTTC
large,TRBV7-2,-,TRBJ2-2,CASSLNSGGNTGELFF,TGTGCCAGCAGCTTGAATAGCGGAGGGAACACCGGGGAGCTGTTTTTT
-,TRBV12-3/TRBV12-4,-,TRBJ1-5,CASSSESNQPQHF,TGTGCCAGTAGCTCGGAGAGCAATCAGCCCCAGCATTTT
-,TRBV7-9,-,TRBJ2-7,CASSLAPGRSYEQYF,TGTGCCAGCAGCTTAGCTCCGGGACGATCCTACGAGCAGTACTTC
many,TRBV28,-,TRBJ1-5,CASSLGSAYSNQPQHF,TGTGCCAGCAGTTTAGGATCAGCCTATAGCAATCAGCCCCAGCATTTT
-,TRBV6-1,-,TRBJ1-2,CASRRQGSFRAGGYTF,TGTGCCAGCAGGAGGCAAGGGAGTTTTAGGGCTGGCGGCTACACCTTC
-,TRBV28,-,TRBJ1-4,CASIGQPFNEKLFF,TGTGCCAGCATCGGACAGCCCTTTAATGAAAAACTGTTTTTT
-,TRBV2,TRBD1,TRBJ2-1,CASNRGGSSYNEQFF,TGTGCCAGCAACAGGGGCGGTAGCTCCTACAATGAGCAGTTCTTC
few,TRBV12-5,-,TRBJ1-1,CASIEARRNTEAFF,TGTGCTAGTATAGAGGCCAGACGGAACACTGAAGCTTTCTTT
many,TRBV7-9,TRBD2,TRBJ2-3,CASEGTSGTDTQYF,TGTGCCAGCGAAGGGACTAGCGGCACAGATACGCAGTATTTT
few,TRBV5-8,TRBD1,TRBJ2-6,CASSLDTGTGGSVLTF,TGTGCCAGCAGCTTGGACACCGGGACAGGGGGATCCGTCCTGACTTTC
many,TRBV2,-,TRBJ1-5,CASSGGRNNQPQHF,TGTGCCAGCAGCGGTGGGCGGAACAATCAGCCCCAGCATTTT
-,TRBV25-1,-,TRBJ2-1,CASRRPGPSLYNEQFF,TGTGCCAGCAGACGACCGGGGCCCAGCCTCTACAATGAGCAGTTCTTC
few,TRBV24-1,-,TRBJ1-1,CATSDSEQGNTEAFF,TGTGCCACCAGTGACAGCGAACAGGGGAACACTGAAGCTTTCTTT
once,TRBV30,-,TRBJ1-1,CAWSVTLNTEAFF,TGTGCCTGGAGTGTGACGTTGAACACTGAAGCTTTCTTT
-,TRBV9,-,TRBJ2-1,CASSVGALVEVSYNEQFF,TGTGCCAGCAGCGTAGGAGCTCTTGTAGAGGTATCCTACAATGAGCAGTTCTTC
few,TRBV7-9,-,TRBJ1-2,CASSLPMNYGYTF,TGTGCCAGCAGCTTACCAATGAACTATGGCTACACCTTC
-,TRBV20-1,-,TRBJ2-3,CSASSSGSWTQYF,TGCAGTGCTAGCTCGTCGGGCTCCTGGACGCAGTATTTT
few,TRBV14,-,TRBJ1-1,CASSQDPSNTEAFF,TGTGCCAGCAGCCAAGATCCGAGTAACACTGAAGCTTTCTTT
few,TRBV19,-,TRBJ2-1,CASSPPRQALSYNEQFF,TGTGCCAGTAGTCCACCTCGCCAAGCCCTCTCCTACAATGAGCAGTTCTTC
many,TRBV7-6,TRBD2,TRBJ2-2,CSSGASENTGELFF,TGTTCAAGCGGGGCTAGCGAGAACACCGGGGAGCTGTTTTTT
-,TRBV19,-,TRBJ1-5,CASSTLGPQHF,TGTGCCAGTAGTACCCTCGGGCCCCAGCATTTT
-,TRBV20-1,-,TRBJ1-1,CSAGGQHTEAFF,TGCAGTGCGGGAGGACAGCACACTGAAGCTTTCTTT
-,TRBV28,-,TRBJ2-7,CASSFRALARYEQYF,TGTGCCAGCAGTTTTCGGGCTTTAGCTCGCTACGAGCAGTACTTC
few,TRBV24-1,-,TRBJ2-3,CATSDGQLTSTDTQYF,TGTGCCACCAGTGACGGACAGTTAACTAGCACAGATACGCAGTATTTT
many,TRBV12-3/TRBV12-4,-,TRBJ1-2,CASSPPFRANYGYTF,TGTGCCAGCAGTCCCCCGTTCCGAGCTAACTATGGCTACACCTTC
-,TRBV5-1,TRBD2,TRBJ2-1,CASSWGLADANEQFF,TGCGCCAGCAGCTGGGGACTAGCCGACGCTAATGAGCAGTTCTTC
few,TRBV11-3,TRBD1,TRBJ2-3,CASSPPGQGTDTQYF,TGTGCCAGCAGCCCCCCCGGACAGGGCACAGATACGCAGTATTTT
-,TRBV9,TRBD2,TRBJ2-5,CASSSRTSGQETQYF,TGTGCCAGCAGCTCCCGGACTAGCGGGCAAGAGACCCAGTACTTC
few,TRBV20-1,TRBD1,TRBJ2-2,CSAIRDRVTGELFF,TGCAGTGCCATCCGGGACAGGGTGACCGGGGAGCTGTTTTTT
few,TRBV12-3/TRBV12-4,-,TRBJ1-6,CASSPLAGRSPLHF,TGTGCCAGCAGTCCCTTGGCAGGGCGGTCACCCCTCCACTTT
many,TRBV6-2/TRBV6-3,TRBD1,TRBJ2-1,CASSYRGQGFNNEQFF,TGTGCCAGCAGTTACCGGGGACAGGGATTCAACAATGAGCAGTTCTTC
few,TRBV19,-,TRBJ1-5,CASTIQGNQPQHF,TGTGCCAGTACTATACAGGGCAATCAGCCCCAGCATTTT
-,TRBV7-6,-,TRBJ1-1,CASSLAGGKAFF,TGTGCCAGCAGCTTAGCTGGGGGGAAAGCTTTCTTT
-,TRBV6-6,-,TRBJ2-3,CASSPLGASGADTQYF,TGTGCCAGCAGTCCACTCGGGGCCTCAGGCGCAGATACGCAGTATTTT
-,TRBV2,-,TRBJ1-4,CASNGQLNEKLFF,TGTGCCAGCAACGGACAGTTGAATGAAAAACTGTTTTTT
many,TRBV7-2,TRBD2,TRBJ2-5,CASSLAGLAKETQYF,TGTGCCAGCAGCTTAGCGGGACTAGCCAAGGAGACCCAGTACTTC
-,TRBV7-3,TRBD2,TRBJ2-5,CASSLMGLGKETQYF,TGTGCCAGCAGCTTAATGGGACTAGGGAAAGAGACCCAGTACTTC
-,TRBV11-2,-,TRBJ2-5,CASSRGRSETQYF,TGTGCCAGCAGCCGGGGACGATCGGAGACCCAGTACTTC
-,TRBV25-1,-,TRBJ2-3,CASSLKLGDTQYF,TGTGCCAGCAGTTTGAAGTTAGGAGATACGCAGTATTTT
few,TRBV14,TRBD2,TRBJ2-1,CASSPNTRGAYNEQFF,TGTGCCAGCAGCCCCAATACCCGGGGGGCCTACAATGAGCAGTTCTTC
-,TRBV5-4,-,TRBJ2-2,CASSLDYPGGELFF,TGTGCCAGCAGCTTGGACTATCCCGGCGGGGAGCTGTTTTTT
many,TRBV7-2,TRBD1,TRBJ1-1,CASSLEGAGSAEAFF,TGTGCCAGCAGCTTAGAGGGGGCGGGTTCGGCTGAAGCTTTCTTT
-,TRBV28,-,TRBJ2-7,CASSPDGGGPVEQYF,TGTGCCAGCAGTCCGGACGGCGGCGGACCCGTCGAGCAGTACTTC
-,TRBV29-1,-,TRBJ2-7,CSAEDPGSEQYF,TGCAGCGCCGAGGATCCGGGGAGCGAGCAGTACTTC
many,TRBV7-2,TRBD1,TRBJ1-5,CASSLTGFGSNQPQHF,TGTGCCAGCAGCTTGACAGGGTTCGGGAGCAATCAGCCCCAGCATTTT
many,TRBV11-2,TRBD2,TRBJ2-2,CASRVAGTYTGELFF,TGTGCCAGCAGGGTAGCGGGGACATACACCGGGGAGCTGTTTTTT
-,TRBV6-4,TRBD2,TRBJ2-3,CASSEREGTDTQYF,TGTGCCAGCAGTGAGCGGGAGGGCACAGATACGCAGTATTTT
many,TRBV7-2,TRBD1,TRBJ2-1,CASSQRTGRRSYNEQFF,TGTGCCAGCAGCCAGCGGACAGGAAGACGCTCCTACAATGAGCAGTTCTTC